This TCR beta chain is drawn from a study of human T cells and chemical hapten exposure. General study results and limits: There was a positive correlation between PT1 expanded TCR counts and patch test score.

This clonotype was seen a few times. The antigen is undetermined. This CDR3 has 13 amino acids. Trimming shortened V by 3 bases and J by 3 bases, and 9 bases separated the two germline ends. Per germline, CDR1 SEHNR and CDR2 FQNEAQ (reference sequence). TCRdb analysed the RACE reads with MiXCR anew, one entry per CDR3 protein. The sample yields tens of thousands of distinct CDR3 sequences, about 9.4% seen once. The time point here: patch test 2, 6 weeks after DPC sensitization. As for treatment: therapeutic diphenylcyclopropenone sensitization with weekly scalp DPC. The chain employs TRBV7-9 and TRBJ2-7; the D is unclear. This TCR derives from a woman aged 50 to 60 with alopecia areata. Some clones in this sample may be carry-over from other donors' samples. Sequencing used whole blood, obtained in connection with sensitization to the hapten diphenylcyclopropenone (DPC). The CDR3 loop reads CASSLDNVYEQYF. The CDR3 nucleotides are TGTGCCAGCAGCTTGGATAACGTCTACGAGCAGTACTTC.